A single sample is the source of the 22 T cell receptor beta chains below, sequenced in a study of cytomegalovirus exposure and HLA in healthy donors. Primers: 60 Vbeta forward and 13 Jbeta reverse. Here immunoSEQ multiplex PCR was the method, and the copy in TCRdb shows in-frame clones only, minus some. Of approximately 110,000 clones in the sample, approximately 78% were seen once. The specimen was PBMCs. The receptors were sampled from a man aged 40-50 years in good health and CMV-seronegative.

The V call is TRBV5-1, the J call TRBJ2-7, with D possibly being TRBD1 (6 bases). The CDR3 loop spans 15 amino acids. Looked up from germline, CDR1 is SGHRS and CDR2 is YFSETQ. Trimming took 1 base from V and 0 from J, leaving 11 bases between them. The CDR3 sequence is CASSLLTGSSYEQYF. The CDR3 DNA reads as TGCGCCAGCAGCTTGTTGACAGGCAGCTCCTACGAGCAGTACTTC.

This chain uses TRBV29-1 with TRBJ2-5; TRBD2 might be the D (5 bases). Germline CDR1 and CDR2: SQVTM and ANQGSEA. V was clipped by 4 bases and J by 1 base, with 10 bases between them. The CDR3 contains 13 residues. CDR3 residues: CSVAERGQETQYF. In nucleotides, the CDR3 is TGCAGCGTTGCGGAACGGGGCCAAGAGACCCAGTACTTC.

Remarks on this clone: The junction shows a germline mismatch at one end, possibly a read error. The chain uses TRBV7-9 and TRBJ2-2, with TRBD2 identical over 10 bases. Germline-derived CDR1 and CDR2 are SEHNR and FQNEAQ (reference sequence). This CDR3 is 16 amino acids long. DNA of the CDR3: TGTTCCAGCAGCTTAAGTACGGGACTAGCGTCCGGGGAGCTGTTTTTT. Amino acid sequence: CSSSLSTGLASGELFF.

The rearrangement joins TRBV7-9 to TRBJ1-3, with 8 bases that match TRBD1. The CDR3 runs 16 residues. Trimming took 0 bases from V and 7 from J; bases not matched to a gene: 8. Germline CDR1 and CDR2: SEHNR and FQNEAQ (reference sequence). The CDR3 loop reads CASSLAGQGNRNTIYF. CDR3 bases: TGTGCCAGCAGCTTAGCTGGACAGGGTAATAGGAACACCATATATTTT.

The chain joins TRBV5-1 to TRBJ1-2; D unclear. V was clipped by 0 bases and J by 0 bases, with 6 bases between them. CDR1 SGHRS and CDR2 YFSETQ come from the germline V gene. This CDR3 spans 14 amino acids. The CDR3, as DNA: TGCGCCAGCAGCTTGGCAGTTCCTAACTATGGCTACACCTTC. Its protein product is CASSLAVPNYGYTF.

The chain combines TRBV6-5 with TRBJ1-1, with a possible D match to TRBD1 (5 bases). V was trimmed by 4 bases and J by 0 bases, leaving 9 bases between them. This CDR3 is built from 14 residues. Germline CDR1 is MNHEY and CDR2 is SVGAGI. The CDR3 loop is CASSWDFLNTEAFF. The CDR3 bases are TGTGCCAGCAGTTGGGACTTCTTGAACACTGAAGCTTTCTTT.

This clone was counted a few times. This rearrangement joins TRBV19 to TRBJ2-3; 13 nucleotides line up with TRBD2. The V segment lost 1 base and the J segment 1 base; nucleotides outside the gene matches: 2. CDR1 is LNHDA and CDR2 is SQIVND in the germline V gene (reference sequence). This CDR3 has 17 amino acids. CDR3 in DNA: TGTGCCAGTAGTATAGGAGGGACTAGCGGGGGCACAGATACGCAGTATTTT. Protein: CASSIGGTSGGTDTQYF. The full variable domain, its missing parts supplied by reference TRBV19 and TRBJ2-3, is DGGITQSPKYLFRKEGQNVTLSCEQNLNHDAMYWYRQDPGQGLRLIYYSQIVNDFQKGDIAEGYSVSREKKESFPLTVTSAQKNPTAFYLCASSIGGTSGGTDTQYFGPGTRLTVL.

The rearrangement joins TRBV4-3 to TRBJ2-2; D is perhaps TRBD2 (7 bases). Trimming cost V 0 bases and J 1 base, with 15 bases left between them. This CDR3 is built from 18 residues. The germline gives CDR1 LGHNA, CDR2 YSLEER. CDR3 nucleotides: TGCGCCAGCAGCCAAGAACCACCGGGGGGCAAGAACACCGGGGAGCTGTTTTTT. Protein product: CASSQEPPGGKNTGELFF.

The V call is TRBV6-5, the J call TRBJ2-1; a weak D match, TRBD2 (5 bases). Per the germline V gene, CDR1 is MNHEY and CDR2 is SVGAGI. The CDR3 length is 16 residues. V lost 0 bases and J 0 bases, leaving 9 bases between the germline ends. In DNA, the CDR3 is TGTGCCAGCAGTTACTCGAGGGTCCACTCCTACAATGAGCAGTTCTTC. The encoded protein is CASSYSRVHSYNEQFF.

This chain uses TRBV9 with TRBJ2-2; 13 bases match TRBD2. The CDR3 runs 16 residues. After removal of 4 bases from V and 5 bases from J, the junction contained 5 bases not matched to a gene. The germline V gene has CDR1 SGDLS and CDR2 YYNGEE. Here the CDR3 reads CASSPRTSGGTGELFF. The CDR3 DNA reads as TGTGCCAGCAGCCCCAGGACTAGCGGGGGTACCGGGGAGCTGTTTTTT.

This clone has a handful of counts. The gene calls are TRBV25-1 and TRBJ2-2; D gene ambiguous. Between the trimmed V and J ends, which lost 5 bases and 7 bases, there was a span of 8 bases. Per the germline V gene, CDR1 is MGHDK and CDR2 is SYGVNS. This CDR3 region has 12 residues. In DNA, the CDR3 is TGTGCCAGCAGTACATCCATCGGGGAGCTGTTTTTT. Protein product: CASSTSIGELFF.

This chain joins TRBV5-1 and TRBJ2-3; D is possibly TRBD2 (6 bases). Trimming removed 5 bases from V and 2 bases from J, with 12 bases in between. Germline-derived CDR1 and CDR2 are SGHRS and YFSETQ. The CDR3 is made up of 14 amino acids. CDR3 loop: CASRGGLPTDTQYF. The CDR3 coding sequence is TGCGCCAGCAGGGGAGGACTTCCCACAGATACGCAGTATTTT.

The chain recombines TRBV7-8 with TRBJ2-6; TRBD1 is a possible D gene (5 bases). Trimming pared 6 bases from V and 4 bases from J, leaving 10 bases between. This CDR3 comprises 14 residues. Germline V gene data show CDR1 as SGHVS and CDR2 as FQNEAQ. Here the CDR3 DNA reads TGTGCCAGCAGGCAGGGTGGGGGGGCCAACGTCCTGACTTTC. This gives the protein CASRQGGGANVLTF.

This clone showed up just a few times. This chain uses TRBV6-6 with TRBJ2-7; TRBD1 agrees at 7 bases. Per germline, CDR1 MNHNY and CDR2 SVGAGI (reference sequence). Trimming removed 5 bases from V and 3 bases from J; junction bases left unmatched: 7. The length of the CDR3 is 14 residues. CDR3 sequence: CASSIFRTGYEQYF. CDR3 DNA: TGTGCCAGCAGTATCTTCCGGACAGGCTACGAGCAGTACTTC.

The chain recombines TRBV6-1 with TRBJ1-2; TRBD1 might be the D (6 bases). CDR3 length: 12 residues. The ends were cut back, 8 bases at V and 8 bases at J, with 15 bases in the middle. The germline gives CDR1 MNHNS, CDR2 SASEGT. As DNA, the CDR3 is TGTGCCAGCCGGACAGCTCTTGAAGGCTACACCTTC. Amino acid sequence: CASRTALEGYTF.

The chain joins TRBV5-1 to TRBJ1-1, with 7 bases aligning to TRBD1. The V and J ends lost 0 bases and 0 bases, in that order; junction bases with no gene match: 8. The V gene's germline CDR1 is SGHRS and CDR2 YFSETQ. The CDR3 is 17 residues long. The chain's CDR3 is CASSLALGQPMNTEAFF. The CDR3 DNA sequence: TGCGCCAGCAGCTTGGCTTTGGGACAGCCTATGAACACTGAAGCTTTCTTT.

V gene TRBV19 combines with J gene TRBJ2-5, with D perhaps matching TRBD1 (6 bases). The CDR3 is 15 residues long. Germline V gene sequence: CDR1 LNHDA, CDR2 SQIVND (reference sequence). The V gene lost 5 bases and the J gene lost 2 bases, with 15 bases spanning the gap. The DNA for the CDR3 is TGTGCCAGTAGTCAAGGACAGATACTTCAAGAGACCCAGTACTTC. Protein: CASSQGQILQETQYF.

This chain links TRBV5-8 with TRBJ2-1; 11 positions match TRBD2. CDR3 length equals 15 residues. V shed 6 bases, J shed 8 bases, and the junction held 10 bases outside the gene matches. Germline values: CDR1 SGHTS, CDR2 YDEGEE. CDR3 protein: CASKVTSGGFDEQFF. The CDR3 DNA reads TGTGCCAGCAAGGTCACTAGCGGGGGATTTGATGAGCAGTTCTTC. The whole variable domain, remainder taken from reference TRBV5-8 and TRBJ2-1, is EAGVTQSPTHLIKTRGQQATLRCSPISGHTSVYWYQQALGLGLQFLLWYDEGEERNRGNFPPRFSGRQFPNYSSELNVNALELEDSALYLCASKVTSGGFDEQFFGPGTRLTVL.

The gene calls are TRBV27 and TRBJ1-2, with D possibly TRBD1 on 6 matching bases. V gave up 5 bases and J gave up 3 bases, with 16 bases separating them. Germline V gene data show CDR1 as MNHEY and CDR2 as SMNVEV (reference sequence). The CDR3 loop spans 15 amino acids. The CDR3 is CASSAQRQEHYGYTF. CDR3 bases: TGTGCCAGCAGTGCGCAAAGACAGGAGCACTATGGCTACACCTTC.

V usage is TRBV5-1 and J usage is TRBJ1-3; the D gene is possibly TRBD1 (5 bases). Trimming left V 0 bases short and J 0 bases short, with 7 bases between. This CDR3 is 15 amino acids long. Germline CDR1 is SGHRS and CDR2 is YFSETQ. In DNA form, the CDR3 reads TGCGCCAGCAGCTTGGCTGACAGCTCTGGAAACACCATATATTTT. This gives the protein CASSLADSSGNTIYF.

This sequence joins TRBV4-3 and TRBJ2-5; D is possibly TRBD1 (5 bases). This CDR3 region has 15 residues. CDR1 and CDR2 from the germline V gene are LGHNA and YSLEER. V lost 6 bases, J lost 1 base, and 15 bases lay in between. The DNA for the CDR3 is TGCGCCAGCAGTCCTTCAAGGACAACCCAAGAGACCCAGTACTTC. Translating gives CASSPSRTTQETQYF.

The chain couples TRBV5-1 to TRBJ1-6; 7 bases match TRBD1. Germline CDR1 and CDR2: SGHRS and YFSETQ. The CDR3 loop spans 14 amino acids. V shed 3 bases and J 6 bases; nucleotides not matched to a gene: 3. The CDR3 reads CASSSQGTNSPLHF. DNA for the CDR3: TGCGCCAGCAGCTCACAGGGGACTAATTCACCCCTCCACTTT.